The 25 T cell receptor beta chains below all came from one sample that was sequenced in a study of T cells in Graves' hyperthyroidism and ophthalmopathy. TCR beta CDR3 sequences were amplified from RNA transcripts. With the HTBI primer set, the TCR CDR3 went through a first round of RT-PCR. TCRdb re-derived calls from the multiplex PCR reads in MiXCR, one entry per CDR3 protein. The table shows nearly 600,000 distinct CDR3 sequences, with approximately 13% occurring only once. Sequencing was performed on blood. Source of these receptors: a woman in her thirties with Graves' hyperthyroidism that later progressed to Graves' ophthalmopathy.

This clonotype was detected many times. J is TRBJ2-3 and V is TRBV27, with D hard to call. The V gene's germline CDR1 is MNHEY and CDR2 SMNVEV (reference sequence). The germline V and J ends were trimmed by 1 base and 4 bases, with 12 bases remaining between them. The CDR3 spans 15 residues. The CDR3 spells CASSLFEDGSDTQYF. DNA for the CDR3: TGTGCCAGCAGTTTATTCGAGGACGGGTCAGATACGCAGTATTTT.

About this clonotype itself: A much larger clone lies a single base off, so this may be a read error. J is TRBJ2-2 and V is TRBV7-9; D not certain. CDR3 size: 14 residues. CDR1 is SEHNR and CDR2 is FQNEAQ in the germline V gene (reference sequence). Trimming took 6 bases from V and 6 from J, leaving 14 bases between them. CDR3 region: CASRSRHGPGELFF. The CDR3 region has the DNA TGTGCCAGCAGGTCAAGGCATGGGCCCGGGGAGCTGTTTTTT.

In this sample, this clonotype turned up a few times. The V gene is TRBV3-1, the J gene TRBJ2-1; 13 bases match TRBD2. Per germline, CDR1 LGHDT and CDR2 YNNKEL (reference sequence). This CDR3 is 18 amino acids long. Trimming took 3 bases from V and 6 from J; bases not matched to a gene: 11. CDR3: CASSHDGLAGVRGNEQFF. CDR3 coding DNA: TGTGCCAGCAGCCACGACGGACTAGCGGGAGTTAGAGGCAATGAGCAGTTCTTC.

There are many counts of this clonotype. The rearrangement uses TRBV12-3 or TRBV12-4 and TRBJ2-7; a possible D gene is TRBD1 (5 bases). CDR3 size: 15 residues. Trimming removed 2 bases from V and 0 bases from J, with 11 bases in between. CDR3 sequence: CASSLTRALSYEQYF. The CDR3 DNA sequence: TGTGCCAGCAGTTTAACCAGGGCCCTCTCCTACGAGCAGTACTTC.

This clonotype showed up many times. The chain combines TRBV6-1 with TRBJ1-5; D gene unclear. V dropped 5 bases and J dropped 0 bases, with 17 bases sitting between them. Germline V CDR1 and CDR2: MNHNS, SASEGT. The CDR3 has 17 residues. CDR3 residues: CASSPDEGGYSNQPQHF. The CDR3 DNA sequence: TGTGCCAGCAGTCCCGACGAAGGAGGTTATAGCAATCAGCCCCAGCATTTT.

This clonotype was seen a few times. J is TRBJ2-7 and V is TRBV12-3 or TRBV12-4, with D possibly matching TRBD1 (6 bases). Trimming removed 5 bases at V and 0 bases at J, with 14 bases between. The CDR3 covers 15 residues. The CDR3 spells CASSPRQVSSYEQYF. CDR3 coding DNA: TGTGCCAGCAGTCCTAGACAGGTCAGCTCCTACGAGCAGTACTTC.

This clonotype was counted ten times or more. In nucleotides, the CDR3 is TGCGCCAGCAGCTTATCTAGCGGGAGCCCCACAGATACGCAGTATTTT. Protein product: CASSLSSGSPTDTQYF. The V and J genes are TRBV5-1 and TRBJ2-3; 10 bases fit TRBD2. The V and J ends lost 2 bases and 2 bases, in that order; junction bases with no gene match: 5. This CDR3 has 16 amino acids. Germline V CDR1 and CDR2: SGHRS, YFSETQ. The full variable domain, with the rest looked up from reference TRBV5-1 and TRBJ2-3, is KAGVTQTPRYLIKTRGQQVTLSCSPISGHRSVSWYQQTPGQGLQFLFEYFSETQRNKGNFPGRFSGRQFSNSRSEMNVSTLELGDSALYLCASSLSSGSPTDTQYFGPGTRLTVL.

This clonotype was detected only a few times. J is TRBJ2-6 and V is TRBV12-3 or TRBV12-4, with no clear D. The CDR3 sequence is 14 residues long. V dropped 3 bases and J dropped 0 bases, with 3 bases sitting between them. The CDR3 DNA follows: TGTGCCAGCAGTTTGTACTCTGGGGCCAACGTCCTGACTTTC. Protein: CASSLYSGANVLTF.

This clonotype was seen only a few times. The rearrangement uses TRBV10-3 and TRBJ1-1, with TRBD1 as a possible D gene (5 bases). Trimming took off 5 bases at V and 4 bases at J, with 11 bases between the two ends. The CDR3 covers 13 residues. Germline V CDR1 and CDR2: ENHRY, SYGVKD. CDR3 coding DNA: TGTGCCATCAGTTCAGGGATGGGCACTGAAGCTTTCTTT. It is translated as CAISSGMGTEAFF.

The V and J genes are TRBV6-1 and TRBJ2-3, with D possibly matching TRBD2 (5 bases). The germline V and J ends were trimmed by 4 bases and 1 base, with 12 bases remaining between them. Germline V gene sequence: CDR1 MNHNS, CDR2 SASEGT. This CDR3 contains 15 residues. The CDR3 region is CASSAEPGGTDTQYF. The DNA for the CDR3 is TGTGCCAGCAGTGCCGAGCCCGGGGGCACAGATACGCAGTATTTT.

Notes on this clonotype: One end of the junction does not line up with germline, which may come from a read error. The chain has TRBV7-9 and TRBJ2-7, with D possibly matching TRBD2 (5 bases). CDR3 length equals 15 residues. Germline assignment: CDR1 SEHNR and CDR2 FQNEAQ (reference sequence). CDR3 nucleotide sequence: TGTGCCAGCAGCTCGGGGTTGAGGGTCCCCTACGAGCATTACTTC. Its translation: CASSSGLRVPYEHYF. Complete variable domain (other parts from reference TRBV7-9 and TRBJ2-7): DTGVSQNPRHKITKRGQNVTFRCDPISEHNRLYWYRQTLGQGPEFLTYFQNEAQLEKSRLLSDRFSAERPKGSFSTLEIQRTEQGDSAMYLCASSSGLRVPYEHYFGPGTRLTVT.

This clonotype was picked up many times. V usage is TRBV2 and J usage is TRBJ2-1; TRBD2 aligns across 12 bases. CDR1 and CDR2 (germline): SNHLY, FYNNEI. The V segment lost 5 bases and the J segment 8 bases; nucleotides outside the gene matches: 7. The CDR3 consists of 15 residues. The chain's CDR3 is CASSNTLAGGYEQFF. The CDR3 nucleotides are TGTGCCAGCAGTAACACACTAGCGGGAGGCTATGAGCAGTTCTTC.

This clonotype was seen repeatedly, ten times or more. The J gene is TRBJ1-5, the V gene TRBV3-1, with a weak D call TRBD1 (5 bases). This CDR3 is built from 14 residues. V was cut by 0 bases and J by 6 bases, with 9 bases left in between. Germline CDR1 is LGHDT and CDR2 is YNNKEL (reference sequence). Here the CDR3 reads CASSQEAGTQPQHF. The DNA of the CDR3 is TGTGCCAGCAGCCAAGAGGCAGGGACTCAGCCCCAGCATTTT.

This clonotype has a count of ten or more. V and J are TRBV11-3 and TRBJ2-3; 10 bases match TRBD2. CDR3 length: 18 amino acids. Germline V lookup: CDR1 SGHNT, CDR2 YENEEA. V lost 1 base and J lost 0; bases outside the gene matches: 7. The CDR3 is CASSLGLAGELSTDTQYF. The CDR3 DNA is TGTGCCAGCAGCTTAGGCCTAGCGGGGGAACTAAGCACAGATACGCAGTATTTT. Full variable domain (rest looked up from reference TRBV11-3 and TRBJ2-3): EAGVVQSPRYKIIEKKQPVAFWCNPISGHNTLYWYLQNLGQGPELLIRYENEEAVDDSQLPKDRFSAERLKGVDSTLKIQPAELGDSAVYLCASSLGLAGELSTDTQYFGPGTRLTVL.

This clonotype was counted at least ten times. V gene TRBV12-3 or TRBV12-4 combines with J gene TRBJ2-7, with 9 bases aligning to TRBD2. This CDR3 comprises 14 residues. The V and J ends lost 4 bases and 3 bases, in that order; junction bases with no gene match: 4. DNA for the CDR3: TGTGCCAGCAGTTGGGAGACTAGCGGCTACGAGCAGTACTTC. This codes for CASSWETSGYEQYF.

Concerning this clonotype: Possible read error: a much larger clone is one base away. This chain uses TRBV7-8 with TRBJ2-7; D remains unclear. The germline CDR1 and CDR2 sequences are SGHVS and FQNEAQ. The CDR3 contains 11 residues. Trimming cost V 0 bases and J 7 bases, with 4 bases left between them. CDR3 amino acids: CASSLAQEQYF. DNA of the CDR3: TGTGCCAGCAGCTTAGCACAGGAGCAGTACTTC. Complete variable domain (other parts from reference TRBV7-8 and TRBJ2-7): GAGVSQSPRYKVAKRGQDVALRCDPISGHVSLFWYQQALGQGPEFLTYFQNEAQLDKSGLPSDRFFAERPEGSVSTLKIQRTQQEDSAVYLCASSLAQEQYFGPGTRLTVT.

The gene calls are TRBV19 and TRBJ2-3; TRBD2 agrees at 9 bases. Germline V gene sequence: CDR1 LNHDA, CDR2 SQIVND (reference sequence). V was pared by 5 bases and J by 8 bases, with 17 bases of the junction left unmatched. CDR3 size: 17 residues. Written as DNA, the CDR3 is TGTGCCAGTAGTCCCCCATGGACTAGCGTCGACCCAATTACGCAGTATTTT. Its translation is CASSPPWTSVDPITQYF.

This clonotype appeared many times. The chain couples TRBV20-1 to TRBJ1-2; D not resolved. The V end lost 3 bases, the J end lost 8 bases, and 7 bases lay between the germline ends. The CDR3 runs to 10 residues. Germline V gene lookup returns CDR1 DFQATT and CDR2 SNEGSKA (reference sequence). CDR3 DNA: TGCAGTGCTAGGGACGTAGGCTACACCTTC. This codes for CSARDVGYTF.

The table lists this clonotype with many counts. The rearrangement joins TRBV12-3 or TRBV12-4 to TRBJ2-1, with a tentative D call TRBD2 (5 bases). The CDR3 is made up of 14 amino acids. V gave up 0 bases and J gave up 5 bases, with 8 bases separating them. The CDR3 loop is CASSLAGAHNEQFF. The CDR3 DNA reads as TGTGCCAGCAGTTTAGCGGGAGCGCACAATGAGCAGTTCTTC.

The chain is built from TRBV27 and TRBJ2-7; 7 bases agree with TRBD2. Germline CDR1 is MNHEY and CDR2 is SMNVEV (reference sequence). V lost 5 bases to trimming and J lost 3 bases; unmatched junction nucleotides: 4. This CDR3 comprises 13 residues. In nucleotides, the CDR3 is TGTGCCAGCAGTACGGGACTAAACTACGAGCAGTACTTC. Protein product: CASSTGLNYEQYF.

The CDR3 sequence: CASTRDRGADTQYF. The CDR3 region has the DNA TGTGCCAGCACCCGGGACAGGGGCGCAGATACGCAGTATTTT. The V gene is TRBV5-4, the J gene TRBJ2-3, with 10 nucleotides matching TRBD1. The CDR3 has 14 amino acids. Germline values: CDR1 SGHNT, CDR2 YYREEE (reference sequence). The V segment lost 6 bases and the J segment 4 bases; nucleotides outside the gene matches: 5.

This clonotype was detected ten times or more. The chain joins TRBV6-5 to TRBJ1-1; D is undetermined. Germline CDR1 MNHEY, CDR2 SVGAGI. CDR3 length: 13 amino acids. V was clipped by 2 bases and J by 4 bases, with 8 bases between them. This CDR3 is CASSYGRTTEAFF. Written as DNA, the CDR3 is TGTGCCAGCAGTTACGGACGGACCACTGAAGCTTTCTTT.

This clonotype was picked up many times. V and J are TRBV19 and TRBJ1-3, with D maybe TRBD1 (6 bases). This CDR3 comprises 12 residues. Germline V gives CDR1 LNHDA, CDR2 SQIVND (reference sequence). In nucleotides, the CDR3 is TGTGGCAGCGGGGGCTTCGGAAACACCATATATTTT. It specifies CGSGGFGNTIYF.

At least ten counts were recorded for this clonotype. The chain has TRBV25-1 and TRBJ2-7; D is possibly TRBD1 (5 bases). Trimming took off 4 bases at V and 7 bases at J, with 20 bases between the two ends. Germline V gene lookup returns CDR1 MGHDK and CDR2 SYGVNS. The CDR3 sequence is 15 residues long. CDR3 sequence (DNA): TGTGCCAGCAGTGCCTTAGGACACACGCTGGGAGAGCAGTACTTC. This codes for CASSALGHTLGEQYF.

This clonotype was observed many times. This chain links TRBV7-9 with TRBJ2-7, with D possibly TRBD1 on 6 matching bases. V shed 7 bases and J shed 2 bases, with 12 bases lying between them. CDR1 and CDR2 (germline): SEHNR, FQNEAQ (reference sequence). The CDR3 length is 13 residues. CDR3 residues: CASTQQGPYEQYF. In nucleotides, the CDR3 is TGTGCCAGCACCCAACAGGGCCCCTACGAGCAGTACTTC.